Below, 7 T cell receptor beta chains from the same sample are listed, as sequenced in a study of T-cell reconstitution after alpha-beta-depleted transplantation in children. During its preparation, the TCRbeta library received unique molecular identifiers. TCRdb passed the PCR reads through MiXCR, listing each CDR3 protein once. Of around 800,000 distinct CDR3 sequences listed, 16% are singletons. The sample here was PBMCs, mostly from graft donor cells, taken 360 days after TCRalphabeta/CD19-depleted stem cell transplant. The receptors shown here come from a male patient between 10 and 17 years old who had a stem cell transplant for acute lymphoblastic leukemia, so the T cells may come from the graft donor.

This clonotype was observed many times. The V and J genes are TRBV20-1 and TRBJ1-1; D perhaps matches TRBD1 (6 bases). CDR3 size: 14 residues. V was cut by 2 bases and J by 6 bases, with 16 bases left in between. Looked up from germline, CDR1 is DFQATT and CDR2 is SNEGSKA (reference sequence). The CDR3 loop reads CSARFSVKGAEAFF. The CDR3 DNA is TGCAGTGCTAGATTTTCAGTCAAGGGGGCTGAAGCTTTCTTT.

The chain is built from TRBV7-9 and TRBJ1-5; D might be TRBD1 (5 bases). V was cut by 6 bases and J by 2 bases, with 11 bases left in between. CDR3 length: 14 residues. Germline CDR1 is SEHNR and CDR2 is FQNEAQ (reference sequence). CDR3 nucleotides: TGTGCCAGCAGGGATGGGACCGGCAATCAGCCCCAGCATTTT. Its protein is CASRDGTGNQPQHF.

In its sample, this clonotype was seen a few times. V usage is TRBV4-1 and J usage is TRBJ2-2, with a possible D match to TRBD1 (6 bases). Trimming took 10 bases from V and 7 from J, leaving 22 bases between them. This CDR3 has 15 residues. CDR1 MGHRA and CDR2 YSYEKL come from the germline V gene. The CDR3 loop reads CATSHGTGSDGELFF. The DNA for the CDR3 is TGCGCCACCTCTCATGGTACAGGGTCTGACGGGGAGCTGTTTTTT.

CDR3 sequence: CASSLDGHNQPQHF. DNA of the CDR3: TGTGCCAGCAGCCTGGACGGACACAATCAGCCCCAGCATTTT. The chain uses TRBV7-3 and TRBJ1-5, with D perhaps TRBD1 (5 bases). Germline V lookup: CDR1 SGHTA, CDR2 FQGTGA. This CDR3 contains 14 residues. V gave up 5 bases and J gave up 3 bases, with 11 bases separating them.

The chain recombines TRBV29-1 with TRBJ2-3; unclear D gene. The CDR3 runs to 14 residues. Germline lookup yields CDR1 SQVTM and CDR2 ANQGSEA. Between the trimmed V and J ends, which lost 4 bases and 0 bases, there was a span of 11 bases. The CDR3 sequence: CSVGEISSTDTQYF. CDR3 in DNA: TGCAGCGTTGGAGAGATCTCTAGCACAGATACGCAGTATTTT.

This clonotype was counted at least ten times. The chain is built from TRBV5-1 and TRBJ2-1; D gene unclear. The germline V gene encodes CDR1 SGHRS and CDR2 YFSETQ. V was pared by 0 bases and J by 8 bases, with 15 bases between. There are 15 residues in the CDR3. Here the CDR3 reads CASSLVAERQYEQFF. The CDR3 DNA is TGCGCCAGCAGCTTGGTGGCAGAGAGGCAATATGAGCAGTTCTTC.

The CDR3 is CASRVLAGGPNNEQFF. CDR3 bases: TGCGCCAGCAGGGTACTAGCGGGAGGGCCGAACAATGAGCAGTTCTTC. This chain uses TRBV4-1 with TRBJ2-1; 13 bases are a match to TRBD2. J gave up 5 bases and V 6 bases, and 7 bases lay outside the gene matches. Germline CDR1 reads MGHRA; CDR2 reads YSYEKL. The CDR3 contains 16 residues.